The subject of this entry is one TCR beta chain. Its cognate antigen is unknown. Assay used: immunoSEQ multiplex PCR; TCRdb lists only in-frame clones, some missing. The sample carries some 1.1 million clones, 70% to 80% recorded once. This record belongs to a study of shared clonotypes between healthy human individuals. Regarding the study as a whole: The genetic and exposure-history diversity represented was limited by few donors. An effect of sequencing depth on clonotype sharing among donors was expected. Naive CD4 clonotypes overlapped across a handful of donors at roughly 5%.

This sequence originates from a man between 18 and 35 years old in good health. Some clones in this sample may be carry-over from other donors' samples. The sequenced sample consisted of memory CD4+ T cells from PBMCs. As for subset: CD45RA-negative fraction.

The CDR3 DNA reads TGTGCCAGCAGCCCCACAGGTCTCTCTGGAAACACCATATATTTT. Translation gives CASSPTGLSGNTIYF. V usage is TRBV28 and J usage is TRBJ1-3; weak D call: TRBD1 (5 bases). The CDR3 covers 15 residues. V dropped 6 bases and J dropped 0 bases, with 12 bases sitting between them. Germline V gene data show CDR1 as MDHEN and CDR2 as SYDVKM.